A selection of T cell receptor beta chains follows, all from one sample in a study of blood T cells in healthy people across ages. TCRdb itself ran the 5' RACE reads through MiXCR, one entry per CDR3 protein. The sample includes 450,000 to 700,000 distinct CDR3 sequences, 25% to 30% of them seen just once. The sample taken for sequencing was blood. Receptor source: an older woman in good health. CDR3s include the opening cysteine and the closing phenylalanine or tryptophan. The D gene is left open where the match is weak. Where a row states a size, it is once, few, many or the class of an expanded clone; other rows omit it.

. | few | TRBJ2-5 | TRBV18 | CASSHQQSGGETQYF | TGTGCCAGCTCCCACCAGCAGTCCGGAGGGGAGACCCAGTACTTC
. | . | TRBJ2-3 | TRBV4-1 | CASSPKARHGTDTQYF | TGCGCCAGCAGCCCAAAAGCTCGGCATGGGACAGATACGCAGTATTTT
TRBD1 | few | TRBJ1-4 | TRBV4-3 | CASSQWDRIATNEKLFF | TGCGCCAGCAGCCAATGGGACAGAATTGCAACTAATGAAAAACTGTTTTTT
. | . | TRBJ2-5 | TRBV18 | CASSPRDRGQYF | TGTGCCAGCTCACCGAGGGACCGCGGCCAGTACTTC
. | few | TRBJ2-5 | TRBV5-1 | CASSPQLGGETQYF | TGCGCCAGCAGCCCACAGCTCGGGGGAGAGACCCAGTACTTC
TRBD2 | . | TRBJ2-3 | TRBV29-1 | CSVDKFLTSGAANTQYF | TGCAGCGTTGATAAGTTCTTGACTAGCGGAGCCGCGAATACGCAGTATTTT
. | many | TRBJ2-7 | TRBV9 | CASSVGQSYEQYF | TGTGCCAGCAGCGTCGGACAGTCTTACGAGCAGTACTTC
. | . | TRBJ2-5 | TRBV9 | CASSVGLSNQETQYF | TGTGCCAGCAGCGTAGGTCTGTCTAACCAAGAGACCCAGTACTTC
. | few | TRBJ2-2 | TRBV3-1 | CASSHRTHQIENTGELFF | TGTGCCAGCAGCCACCGGACTCACCAAATAGAGAACACCGGGGAGCTGTTTTTT
. | few | TRBJ2-7 | TRBV7-2 | CASSLFAGSYEQYF | TGTGCCAGCAGTTTATTCGCGGGCTCCTACGAGCAGTACTTC
. | . | TRBJ1-2 | TRBV12-3/TRBV12-4 | CASRPNTGNHYGYTF | TGTGCCAGCAGACCAAACACAGGGAATCACTATGGCTACACCTTC
. | few | TRBJ1-3 | TRBV18 | CASSQGDNTIYF | TGTGCCAGCTCTCAGGGTGACAACACCATATATTTT
. | few | TRBJ1-2 | TRBV5-6 | CASSSRKSLNYGYTF | TGTGCCAGCAGCTCGAGAAAGTCCCTAAACTATGGCTACACCTTC